This T cell receptor beta chain was obtained from a study of blood T cell repertoires in COVID-19. Study in general: Sources were T cells, B-cell-depleted T cells, or PBMCs; the material itself was cDNA or gDNA.

Germline V gene lookup returns CDR1 KGHSH and CDR2 LQKENI. With 0 bases removed from V and 0 bases from J, the gap between germline ends came to 8 bases. This CDR3 spans 16 amino acids. Generated by immunoSEQ multiplex PCR, the TCRdb table keeps only in-frame clones and is missing some. The profile covers 160,000 or so clones, with roughly four fifths appearing a single time and 9.5% to 11% taken by the ten largest. The sequence derives from a man in his 60s with active or convalescent COVID-19. Sequencing was done on a sample of peripheral blood. The chain recombines TRBV18 with TRBJ2-2; possibly TRBD2 for D (5 bases). The CDR3 nucleotides read TGTGCCAGCTCACCACCGGGGAGTGCGAACACCGGGGAGCTGTTTTTT. As protein: CASSPPGSANTGELFF.